These 16 T cell receptor beta chains share one sample of origin, sequenced in a study of cytomegalovirus exposure and HLA in healthy donors. The PCR was carried out with 60 Vbeta primers and 13 Jbeta primers. Profiled with immunoSEQ multiplex PCR; TCRdb holds only in-frame clones, not every one. The data show tens of thousands of clones, with 70% to 85% seen just once and 2.5% to 3% held by the top ten. The sequencing sample was made of PBMCs. The receptors were sampled from a man between 50 and 59 years old in good health and CMV-seropositive.

The chain links TRBV7-2 to TRBJ1-1, with TRBD1 matching 7 bases. Germline CDR1 reads SGHTA; CDR2 reads FQGNSA. V lost 5 bases to trimming and J lost 10 bases; unmatched junction nucleotides: 7. The CDR3 loop spans 12 amino acids. The CDR3 sequence: CASSITGVGAFF. The CDR3 DNA reads as TGTGCCAGCAGCATAACAGGGGTAGGAGCTTTCTTT.

The chain recombines TRBV14 with TRBJ2-1; 12 bases align to TRBD2. The CDR3 has 16 amino acids. Germline trimming cut 6 bases from V and 8 bases from J; bases unmatched to any gene: 11. The V gene's germline CDR1 is SGHDN and CDR2 FVKESK. The CDR3 region has the DNA TGTGCCAGCAGTCCCTACCTGGGACTAGCGGGCCATGAGCAGTTCTTC. Residues: CASSPYLGLAGHEQFF.

The rearrangement joins TRBV29-1 to TRBJ1-4, with D unclear. Germline lookup yields CDR1 SQVTM and CDR2 ANQGSEA. The CDR3 runs 11 residues. The V end lost 4 bases, the J end lost 5 bases, and 5 bases lay between the germline ends. The DNA of the CDR3 is TGCAGCGTTGGAGGGAATGAAAAACTGTTTTTT. It translates to CSVGGNEKLFF.

This chain connects TRBV7-2 to TRBJ2-5; D gene unclear. V gave up 7 bases and J gave up 0 bases, with 6 bases separating them. In germline, CDR1 is SGHTA, CDR2 FQGNSA. The CDR3 is 12 residues long. CDR3 in amino acids: CASKLNQETQYF. CDR3 nucleotide sequence: TGTGCCAGCAAACTTAACCAAGAGACCCAGTACTTC.

The V gene is TRBV5-6, the J gene TRBJ2-1, with TRBD1 as a possible D gene (6 bases). Germline-derived CDR1 and CDR2 are SGHDT and YYEEEE. Deletions cut 0 bases from V and 5 bases from J, with 15 bases between. This CDR3 has 16 residues. The CDR3 sequence is CASSLVGAGANNEQFF. The CDR3 nucleotides are TGTGCCAGCAGCTTGGTAGGCGCAGGGGCAAACAATGAGCAGTTCTTC. The variable domain in full, completed from reference TRBV5-6 and TRBJ2-1, reads DAGVTQSPTHLIKTRGQQVTLRCSPKSGHDTVSWYQQALGQGPQFIFQYYEEEERQRGNFPDRFSGHQFPNYSSELNVNALLLGDSALYLCASSLVGAGANNEQFFGPGTRLTVL.

The chain employs TRBV11-3 and TRBJ2-1; no reliable D call. The CDR3 is 12 amino acids. Per the germline V gene, CDR1 is SGHNT and CDR2 is YENEEA. Between the trimmed V and J ends, which lost 6 bases and 0 bases, there was a span of 3 bases. CDR3 DNA sequence: TGTGCCAGCAGATACTCCTACAATGAGCAGTTCTTC. It is translated as CASRYSYNEQFF. Looking up the rest from reference TRBV11-3 and TRBJ2-1 gives the full variable domain: EAGVVQSPRYKIIEKKQPVAFWCNPISGHNTLYWYLQNLGQGPELLIRYENEEAVDDSQLPKDRFSAERLKGVDSTLKIQPAELGDSAVYLCASRYSYNEQFFGPGTRLTVL.

The chain links TRBV18 to TRBJ1-1; 8 nucleotides agree with TRBD1. The V and J ends lost 5 bases and 3 bases, in that order; junction bases with no gene match: 5. Germline V gene data show CDR1 as KGHSH and CDR2 as LQKENI. The CDR3 covers 14 residues. CDR3 sequence reads: CASSSGGGYTEAFF. The CDR3 nucleotides read TGTGCCAGCTCATCAGGGGGCGGGTACACTGAAGCTTTCTTT.

This chain connects TRBV11-2 to TRBJ1-2; D remains ambiguous. This CDR3 has 15 residues. Germline V lookup: CDR1 SGHAT, CDR2 FQNNGV. V gave up 1 base and J gave up 1 base, with 10 bases separating them. The DNA of the CDR3 is TGTGCCAGCAGCTTAGTCGTGAGGGATAACTATGGCTACACCTTC. Translated, it gives CASSLVVRDNYGYTF. The whole variable domain, remainder taken from reference TRBV11-2 and TRBJ1-2, is EAGVAQSPRYKIIEKRQSVAFWCNPISGHATLYWYQQILGQGPKLLIQFQNNGVVDDSQLPKDRFSAERLKGVDSTLKIQPAKLEDSAVYLCASSLVVRDNYGYTFGSGTRLTVV.

This clone appeared a few times. The chain joins TRBV11-3 to TRBJ1-3; TRBD1 might be the D (6 bases). Germline V lookup: CDR1 SGHNT, CDR2 YENEEA. This CDR3 spans 16 amino acids. Trimming removed 5 bases from V and 2 bases from J, with 16 bases in between. DNA for the CDR3: TGTGCCAGCAGCCCCTCAGGGGCCATGCCTGGAAACACCATATATTTT. Amino acid sequence: CASSPSGAMPGNTIYF. The full variable domain, with the rest looked up from reference TRBV11-3 and TRBJ1-3, is EAGVVQSPRYKIIEKKQPVAFWCNPISGHNTLYWYLQNLGQGPELLIRYENEEAVDDSQLPKDRFSAERLKGVDSTLKIQPAELGDSAVYLCASSPSGAMPGNTIYFGEGSWLTVV.

The chain joins TRBV7-8 to TRBJ2-7, with TRBD1 matching over 9 bases. Germline V lookup: CDR1 SGHVS, CDR2 FQNEAQ. This CDR3 region has 13 residues. V shed 5 bases, J shed 6 bases, and the junction held 5 bases outside the gene matches. CDR3: CASSATGGAEQYF. In DNA form, the CDR3 reads TGTGCCAGCAGCGCGACAGGGGGGGCCGAGCAGTACTTC.

V usage is TRBV6-5 and J usage is TRBJ2-7; 11 nucleotides align to TRBD1. Unmatched junction bases numbered 4, after V lost 2 bases and J lost 7 bases. This CDR3 spans 14 amino acids. CDR1 and CDR2 from the germline V gene are MNHEY and SVGAGI. The CDR3 DNA follows: TGTGCCAGCAGTTACGGGGACAGGGGGTTGGAGCAGTACTTC. It translates to CASSYGDRGLEQYF.

This clone turned up a few times. The chain combines TRBV7-2 with TRBJ1-5; D unclear. Trimming removed 5 bases from V and 4 bases from J, with 9 bases in between. Germline V gene data show CDR1 as SGHTA and CDR2 as FQGNSA. This CDR3 region has 13 residues. The CDR3 here is CASSPRTNQPQHF. Here the CDR3 DNA reads TGTGCCAGCAGCCCCAGGACTAATCAGCCCCAGCATTTT.

V is TRBV11-2 and J is TRBJ2-1, with 7 bases fitting TRBD2. V lost 4 bases and J lost 15; bases outside the gene matches: 15. This CDR3 is built from 14 residues. Germline CDR1 and CDR2: SGHAT and FQNNGV. The CDR3 is CASSWTGSGVPAFF. The CDR3 region has the DNA TGTGCCAGCAGCTGGACGGGGAGCGGGGTCCCTGCGTTCTTC. Using reference TRBV11-2 and TRBJ2-1 for the parts outside the CDR3, the full variable domain is EAGVAQSPRYKIIEKRQSVAFWCNPISGHATLYWYQQILGQGPKLLIQFQNNGVVDDSQLPKDRFSAERLKGVDSTLKIQPAKLEDSAVYLCASSWTGSGVPAFFGPGTRLTVL.

This clone has only a few counts. The rearrangement joins TRBV5-1 to TRBJ2-7; weak D call: TRBD2 (6 bases). Germline V CDR1 and CDR2: SGHRS, YFSETQ. V was clipped by 5 bases and J by 7 bases, with 16 bases between them. This CDR3 has 13 amino acids. CDR3: CASRGGGAREQYF. CDR3 bases: TGCGCCAGCAGGGGGGGTGGGGCGCGGGAGCAGTACTTC.

The CDR3 sequence: CASSPQGTTYEQYF. CDR3 coding DNA: TGTGCCAGCTCACCCCAGGGGACTACCTACGAGCAGTACTTC. The chain has TRBV18 and TRBJ2-7; tentatively, D is TRBD2 (7 bases). Germline V lookup: CDR1 KGHSH, CDR2 LQKENI. The CDR3 runs 14 residues. The germline V and J ends were trimmed by 3 bases and 2 bases, with 11 bases remaining between them.

The rearrangement links TRBV15 to TRBJ2-1, with D possibly being TRBD1 (6 bases). Germline assignment: CDR1 LNHNV and CDR2 YYDKDF (reference sequence). This CDR3 has 12 residues. V was trimmed by 0 bases and J by 10 bases, leaving 7 bases between them. As DNA, the CDR3 is TGTGCCACCAGCAGAGATCAGGGGGAGCAGTTCTTC. It yields the protein CATSRDQGEQFF.